These 20 T cell receptor beta chains were sequenced from one sample in a study of a mutant IDH1 vaccine in newly diagnosed glioma. For these TCRs, the target antigens are not known. The time point here: week 23, last vaccination. The content of each vaccine dose was 300 ug of mutant IDH1 20-mer peptide, and topical imiquimod accompanied it. TCRdb's table, derived via immunoSEQ multiplex PCR, lists solely in-frame clones and lacks some. The sample has about 43,000 clones; about 88% are singletons. This material consisted of PBMCs, taken from a glioma patient whose treatment included an IDH1 peptide vaccine. Source of these receptors: a woman younger than 30 with glioma. Some clones in this sample may be carry-over from other donors' samples.

The rearrangement uses TRBV5-1 and TRBJ1-6, with a tentative D call TRBD1 (5 bases). CDR3 size: 15 residues. The germline V and J ends were trimmed by 4 bases and 5 bases, with 13 bases remaining between them. Germline-derived CDR1 and CDR2 are SGHRS and YFSETQ. The CDR3 sequence is CASSPRSRDNSPLHF. In DNA, the CDR3 is TGCGCCAGCAGCCCACGGTCCAGGGATAATTCACCCCTCCACTTT. The full variable domain, with the rest looked up from reference TRBV5-1 and TRBJ1-6, is KAGVTQTPRYLIKTRGQQVTLSCSPISGHRSVSWYQQTPGQGLQFLFEYFSETQRNKGNFPGRFSGRQFSNSRSEMNVSTLELGDSALYLCASSPRSRDNSPLHFGNGTRLTVT.

The chain links TRBV5-1 to TRBJ1-1; D might be TRBD1 (5 bases). The V gene's germline CDR1 is SGHRS and CDR2 YFSETQ. Trimming took off 6 bases at V and 5 bases at J, with 11 bases between the two ends. The CDR3 consists of 12 residues. The CDR3 here is CASTGGGTEAFF. The CDR3 DNA follows: TGCGCCAGCACCGGGGGTGGTACTGAAGCTTTCTTT.

The chain carries TRBV13 and TRBJ1-5, with unresolved D. The CDR3 has 13 residues. Germline V gives CDR1 PRHDT, CDR2 FYEKMQ (reference sequence). Trimming removed 0 bases at V and 5 bases at J, with 5 bases between. The CDR3 DNA reads TGTGCCAGCAGCTTAGGTACGGATCAGCCCCAGCATTTT. It yields the protein CASSLGTDQPQHF.

This clone has just a few counts. The chain recombines TRBV29-1 with TRBJ1-4; D gene unclear. The CDR3 totals 13 residues. Germline lookup yields CDR1 SQVTM and CDR2 ANQGSEA. The V and J ends lost 4 bases and 7 bases respectively, with 13 bases between them. CDR3 nucleotides: TGCAGCGTTGCGGATGCAAGGATTGAAAAACTGTTTTTT. Its translation: CSVADARIEKLFF.

The chain recombines TRBV19 with TRBJ1-1; D gene uncertain. Germline CDR1 LNHDA, CDR2 SQIVND (reference sequence). The CDR3 is made up of 11 amino acids. The germline V and J ends were trimmed by 5 bases and 3 bases, with 4 bases remaining between them. The CDR3 region has the DNA TGTGCCAGTAGTGGTCACACTGAAGCTTTCTTT. Its translation is CASSGHTEAFF. The whole variable domain, remainder taken from reference TRBV19 and TRBJ1-1, is DGGITQSPKYLFRKEGQNVTLSCEQNLNHDAMYWYRQDPGQGLRLIYYSQIVNDFQKGDIAEGYSVSREKKESFPLTVTSAQKNPTAFYLCASSGHTEAFFGQGTRLTVV.

This clone was recorded only once. The CDR3 DNA sequence: TGTGCCAGCACCCCCCCCGCGGGAGTGGATACGCAGTATTTT. This gives the protein CASTPPAGVDTQYF. The V gene is TRBV2, the J gene TRBJ2-3; 7 bases are a match to TRBD2. Unmatched junction bases numbered 10, after V lost 7 bases and J lost 6 bases. The CDR3 spans 14 residues. Looked up from germline, CDR1 is SNHLY and CDR2 is FYNNEI.

The chain couples TRBV5-1 to TRBJ2-1, with D hard to call. V lost 1 base, J lost 0 bases, and 14 bases lay in between. Germline V lookup: CDR1 SGHRS, CDR2 YFSETQ. This CDR3 has 17 residues. DNA for the CDR3: TGCGCCAGCAGCTTGACCGGTTTGGATAGCTCCTACAATGAGCAGTTCTTC. Amino acids: CASSLTGLDSSYNEQFF.

The rearrangement uses TRBV30 and TRBJ2-3; D is perhaps TRBD1 (6 bases). CDR3 length: 12 residues. Germline V lookup: CDR1 GTSNPN, CDR2 SVGIG (reference sequence). Trimming took 2 bases from V and 10 from J, leaving 13 bases between them. CDR3 residues: CAWSRQGKAQYF. CDR3 bases: TGTGCCTGGAGTAGGCAGGGGAAGGCGCAGTATTTT.

The chain has TRBV7-2 and TRBJ1-2, with 7 bases that match TRBD1. Per germline, CDR1 SGHTA and CDR2 FQGNSA. The V gene end was trimmed by 5 bases and the J gene end by 3 bases; junction bases not matched to a gene: 9. The length of the CDR3 is 15 residues. This CDR3 is CASSVNRGVDYGYTF. The CDR3 nucleotides are TGTGCCAGCAGCGTAAACAGGGGTGTCGACTATGGCTACACCTTC.

The chain recombines TRBV27 with TRBJ2-3; the D gene is possibly TRBD2 (5 bases). Germline V gene lookup returns CDR1 MNHEY and CDR2 SMNVEV (reference sequence). V lost 5 bases and J 0 bases, leaving 12 bases between the germline ends. This CDR3 region has 15 residues. The CDR3 DNA sequence: TGTGCCAGCAGTCTCGAGGGAACTAGCACAGATACGCAGTATTTT. Translating it yields CASSLEGTSTDTQYF.

The J gene is TRBJ2-7, the V gene TRBV15; TRBD1 matches at 9 bases. Germline CDR1 reads LNHNV; CDR2 reads YYDKDF (reference sequence). Losses at the gene ends were 3 bases for V and 2 bases for J; bases not matched to a gene: 5. The CDR3 has 15 amino acids. The CDR3 region is CATSRERQGAYEQYF. In DNA, the CDR3 is TGTGCCACCAGCAGGGAGCGACAGGGGGCCTACGAGCAGTACTTC.

The J gene is TRBJ1-1, the V gene TRBV6-5, with D hard to call. V lost 5 bases and J 3 bases, leaving 10 bases between the germline ends. The CDR3 loop spans 13 amino acids. Germline V CDR1 and CDR2: MNHEY, SVGAGI. CDR3 nucleotides: TGTGCCAGCAGTAGCCATGAATACACTGAAGCTTTCTTT. It codes for CASSSHEYTEAFF.

V is TRBV5-1 and J is TRBJ1-2; D unresolved. Germline V gene sequence: CDR1 SGHRS, CDR2 YFSETQ. V was shortened by 0 bases and J by 2 bases, with 5 bases between the two germline ends. The CDR3 runs 13 residues. The CDR3 spells CASSLAGNYGYTF. CDR3 bases: TGCGCCAGCAGCTTGGCCGGGAACTATGGCTACACCTTC.

This clone turned up a few times. The chain uses TRBV18 and TRBJ1-1, with 8 nucleotides matching TRBD1. The germline CDR1 and CDR2 sequences are KGHSH and LQKENI. Germline trimming cut 3 bases from V and 4 bases from J; bases unmatched to any gene: 4. This CDR3 region has 14 residues. The CDR3 spells CASSPRGLGTEAFF. For the CDR3, the DNA is TGTGCCAGCTCACCCAGGGGGCTGGGCACTGAAGCTTTCTTT.

The rearrangement uses TRBV7-3 and TRBJ1-3; D uncertain. Trimming removed 5 bases at V and 4 bases at J, with 9 bases between. Germline values: CDR1 SGHTA, CDR2 FQGTGA. CDR3 length equals 13 residues. CDR3 amino acids: CASSAYRGNTIYF. CDR3 nucleotide sequence: TGTGCCAGCAGCGCTTACCGGGGAAACACCATATATTTT.

The chain couples TRBV5-1 to TRBJ1-2; D is unclear. CDR3 length: 14 residues. Per the germline V gene, CDR1 is SGHRS and CDR2 is YFSETQ. V was shortened by 4 bases and J by 2 bases, with 12 bases between the two germline ends. The DNA of the CDR3 is TGCGCCAGCAGCCGTTCACCGATGAACTATGGCTACACCTTC. Translating it yields CASSRSPMNYGYTF. The variable domain in full, completed from reference TRBV5-1 and TRBJ1-2, reads KAGVTQTPRYLIKTRGQQVTLSCSPISGHRSVSWYQQTPGQGLQFLFEYFSETQRNKGNFPGRFSGRQFSNSRSEMNVSTLELGDSALYLCASSRSPMNYGYTFGSGTRLTVV.

The rearrangement links TRBV12-5 to TRBJ2-7; TRBD1 matches 8 bases. The CDR3 spans 15 residues. CDR1 and CDR2 (germline): LGHNT, FRNRAP. V gave up 7 bases and J gave up 3 bases; unmatched junction bases: 11. Here the CDR3 reads CASAAGDRNDYEQYF. The CDR3 DNA is TGTGCTAGTGCCGCCGGGGACAGGAACGACTACGAGCAGTACTTC.

J is TRBJ1-3 and V is TRBV29-1, with D unresolved. Germline V gives CDR1 SQVTM, CDR2 ANQGSEA. Trimming left V 7 bases short and J 8 bases short, with 12 bases between. The CDR3 is 11 residues long. The CDR3: CSGRDMDTIYF. DNA of the CDR3: TGCAGCGGGAGGGATATGGACACCATATATTTT.

This rearrangement joins TRBV2 to TRBJ2-4, with TRBD2 matching 7 bases. Trimming cost V 6 bases and J 6 bases; bases outside gene matches: 5. CDR1 is SNHLY and CDR2 is FYNNEI in the germline V gene. The CDR3 loop spans 13 amino acids. The CDR3 reads CASRGGRRNIQYF. For the CDR3, the DNA is TGTGCCAGCAGGGGGGGGAGAAGAAACATTCAGTACTTC.

The chain has TRBV6-1 and TRBJ2-7; D may be TRBD1 (6 bases). Per the germline V gene, CDR1 is MNHNS and CDR2 is SASEGT. The length of the CDR3 is 15 residues. Trimming shortened V by 1 base and J by 3 bases, and 13 bases separated the two germline ends. In nucleotides, the CDR3 is TGTGCCAGCAGTGAAGAGGCCGGACAGATCTACGAGCAGTACTTC. Its translation: CASSEEAGQIYEQYF.